Presented here are 14 T cell receptor beta chains from one specimen sequenced in a study of T cell responses to AZD1222 COVID-19 vaccine. This table comes from immunoSEQ multiplex PCR, and its TCRdb copy is limited to in-frame clones, with some not included. The data contain 110,000 to 150,000 clones, about 86% of them singletons. The sample was peripheral blood, taken on day 0 of AZD1222 vaccination. These receptors were collected from an adult in good health.

Only one count was recorded for this clone. The chain couples TRBV30 to TRBJ1-5; no firm D call. V lost 0 bases and J 4 bases, leaving 7 bases between the germline ends. This CDR3 has 13 residues. Germline assignment: CDR1 GTSNPN and CDR2 SVGIG (reference sequence). The chain's CDR3 is CAWSVLGNQPQHF. The CDR3 DNA sequence: TGTGCCTGGAGTGTACTGGGGAATCAGCCCCAGCATTTT.

The J gene is TRBJ1-6, the V gene TRBV5-4, with D unclear. Trimming cost V 5 bases and J 7 bases, with 16 bases left between them. Germline V lookup: CDR1 SGHNT, CDR2 YYREEE (reference sequence). CDR3 length equals 15 residues. The CDR3 here is CASREEFSGNSPLHF. The CDR3 DNA reads as TGTGCCAGCAGGGAGGAATTTTCGGGGAATTCACCCCTCCACTTT.

The gene calls are TRBV3-1 (or the pseudogene TRBV3-2) and TRBJ2-7; possible D gene TRBD2, 5 bases. Germline CDR1 is LGHDT and CDR2 is YNNKEL (reference sequence). This CDR3 region has 13 residues. V was shortened by 4 bases and J by 0 bases, with 7 bases between the two germline ends. The CDR3 DNA reads as TGTGCCAGCAGCCCGAGGGCCTCCTACGAGCAGTACTTC. Translated: CASSPRASYEQYF.

The chain employs TRBV3-1 (or the pseudogene TRBV3-2) and TRBJ2-1; the D is unclear. With 0 bases removed from V and 4 bases from J, the gap between germline ends came to 10 bases. Germline V gene sequence: CDR1 LGHDT, CDR2 YNNKEL (reference sequence). This CDR3 is built from 15 residues. This CDR3 reads CASSQDVLRYNEQFF. The DNA of the CDR3 is TGTGCCAGCAGCCAAGACGTCCTCCGGTACAATGAGCAGTTCTTC.

The chain has TRBV27 and TRBJ2-1, with 14 bases fitting TRBD2. Trimming removed 5 bases from V and 7 bases from J; junction bases left unmatched: 4. The germline CDR1 and CDR2 sequences are MNHEY and SMNVEV (reference sequence). This CDR3 spans 15 amino acids. CDR3 coding DNA: TGTGCCAGCAGTCCGCGGACTAGCGGGAGGAATGAGCAGTTCTTC. This gives the protein CASSPRTSGRNEQFF.

CDR3 region: CASSFLAGASTGELFF. CDR3 bases: TGCGCCAGCAGCTTTCTAGCGGGAGCCAGCACCGGGGAGCTGTTTTTT. V gene TRBV5-1 combines with J gene TRBJ2-2; 10 nucleotides align to TRBD2. CDR3 length: 16 amino acids. The trim removed 2 bases at V and 4 bases at J, leaving 5 bases unmatched. The germline CDR1 and CDR2 sequences are SGHRS and YFSETQ. Looking up the rest from reference TRBV5-1 and TRBJ2-2 gives the full variable domain: KAGVTQTPRYLIKTRGQQVTLSCSPISGHRSVSWYQQTPGQGLQFLFEYFSETQRNKGNFPGRFSGRQFSNSRSEMNVSTLELGDSALYLCASSFLAGASTGELFFGEGSRLTVL.

V is TRBV7-9 and J is TRBJ2-7; 9 nucleotides line up with TRBD2. After removal of 0 bases from V and 6 bases from J, the junction contained 3 bases not matched to a gene. Germline lookup yields CDR1 SEHNR and CDR2 FQNEAQ (reference sequence). The CDR3 runs 14 residues. The CDR3 is CASSLAAGGGEQYF. The CDR3 nucleotides read TGTGCCAGCAGCTTAGCGGCGGGAGGGGGCGAGCAGTACTTC.

V and J are TRBV9 and TRBJ1-2, with 9 nucleotides matching TRBD1. V lost 6 bases to trimming and J lost 7 bases; unmatched junction nucleotides: 10. CDR1 and CDR2 from the germline V gene are SGDLS and YYNGEE. CDR3 length: 14 residues. The CDR3 DNA reads as TGTGCCAGCAACCAATACAGGGGGCAATTTGGCTACACCTTC. This sequence encodes CASNQYRGQFGYTF.

The V and J genes are TRBV27 and TRBJ1-5; D not resolved. The V end lost 3 bases, the J end lost 2 bases, and 11 bases lay between the germline ends. Germline V gene data show CDR1 as MNHEY and CDR2 as SMNVEV (reference sequence). The CDR3 runs to 15 residues. The CDR3 protein is CASSFRRLGNQPQHF. CDR3 DNA sequence: TGTGCCAGCAGTTTTCGGAGGTTGGGCAATCAGCCCCAGCATTTT.

This chain joins TRBV29-1 and TRBJ1-3; no firm D call. The CDR3 has 14 amino acids. Trimming removed 3 bases from V and 0 bases from J, with 9 bases in between. CDR1 SQVTM and CDR2 ANQGSEA come from the germline V gene. This CDR3 reads CSVEGLHSGNTIYF. In DNA, the CDR3 is TGCAGCGTTGAGGGTCTACACTCTGGAAACACCATATATTTT.

The chain employs TRBV10-3 and TRBJ2-1; 8 bases line up with TRBD2. V lost 10 bases, J lost 4 bases, and 12 bases stayed unmatched. Germline CDR1 ENHRY, CDR2 SYGVKD. CDR3 size: 15 residues. The CDR3 DNA is TGTGCCACCCGCCCCCCGGGACTAGTTTACAATGAGCAGTTCTTC. This sequence encodes CATRPPGLVYNEQFF.

This clone was recorded a few times. The CDR3 sequence is CASSPQTGGVGQPQHF. DNA of the CDR3: TGTGCCAGCAGTCCCCAGACAGGAGGGGTTGGTCAGCCCCAGCATTTT. The chain is built from TRBV3-1 (or the pseudogene TRBV3-2) and TRBJ1-5; D is perhaps TRBD1 (6 bases). Trimming removed 6 bases from V and 6 bases from J, with 21 bases in between. The CDR3 contains 16 residues. In germline, CDR1 is LGHDT, CDR2 YNNKEL (reference sequence).

The V and J genes are TRBV6-5 and TRBJ2-5; weak D call: TRBD2 (5 bases). CDR1 and CDR2 (germline): MNHEY, SVGAGI. CDR3 length: 11 residues. The V and J ends lost 7 bases and 5 bases respectively, with 8 bases between them. CDR3 region: CASIRGETQYF. The DNA for the CDR3 is TGTGCCAGCATCCGAGGGGAGACCCAGTACTTC.

The chain links TRBV6-2 or TRBV6-3 to TRBJ1-1; D is undetermined. CDR3 size: 13 residues. Germline values: CDR1 MNHEY, CDR2 SVGEGT. Trimming removed 0 bases at V and 5 bases at J, with 7 bases between. The CDR3 region has the DNA TGTGCCAGCAGTTACTCAGTGCAGACTGAAGCTTTCTTT. It codes for CASSYSVQTEAFF.